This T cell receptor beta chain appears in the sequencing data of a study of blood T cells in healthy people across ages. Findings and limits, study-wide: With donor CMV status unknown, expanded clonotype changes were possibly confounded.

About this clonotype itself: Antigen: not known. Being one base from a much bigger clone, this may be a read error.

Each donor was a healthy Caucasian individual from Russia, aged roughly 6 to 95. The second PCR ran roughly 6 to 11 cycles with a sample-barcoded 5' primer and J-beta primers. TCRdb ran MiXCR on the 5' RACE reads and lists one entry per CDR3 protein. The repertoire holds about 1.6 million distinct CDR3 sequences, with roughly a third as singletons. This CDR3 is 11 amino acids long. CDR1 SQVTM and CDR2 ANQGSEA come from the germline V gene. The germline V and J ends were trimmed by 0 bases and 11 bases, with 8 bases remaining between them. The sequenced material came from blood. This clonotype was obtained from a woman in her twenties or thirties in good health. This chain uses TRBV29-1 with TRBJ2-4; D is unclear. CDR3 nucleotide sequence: TGCAGCGTTGAAGATCGTAAAGTTCAGTACTTC. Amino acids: CSVEDRKVQYF.